What follows are 23 T cell receptor beta chains derived from one specimen sequenced in a study of blood T cell repertoires in COVID-19. Method: immunoSEQ multiplex PCR; TCRdb's copy keeps in-frame clones and lacks some. Found here are 300,000 to 350,000 clones, around 91% of them singletons; the top ten hold 2.5% to 4%. The sequenced sample consisted of peripheral blood. These receptor sequences come from a woman under 30 who had recovered from COVID-19.

This chain joins TRBV27 and TRBJ1-3; D perhaps matches TRBD1 (5 bases). Germline CDR1 and CDR2: MNHEY and SMNVEV (reference sequence). Deletions cut 5 bases from V and 0 bases from J, with 14 bases between. The CDR3 is made up of 16 amino acids. The CDR3: CASSNVGLSSGNTIYF. The CDR3 DNA reads TGTGCCAGCAGTAATGTGGGACTCAGCTCTGGAAACACCATATATTTT.

The chain recombines TRBV24-1 with TRBJ1-5; 8 bases map to TRBD1. CDR1 and CDR2 from the germline V gene are KGHDR and SFDVKD. V lost 8 bases to trimming and J lost 7 bases; unmatched junction nucleotides: 15. The length of the CDR3 is 16 residues. CDR3 in amino acids: CATTLNAQGAKQPQHF. The CDR3 DNA sequence: TGTGCCACCACCCTAAACGCCCAGGGGGCTAAACAGCCCCAGCATTTT.

The rearrangement links TRBV6-2 or TRBV6-3 to TRBJ2-3; D is undetermined. The CDR3 spans 17 residues. CDR1 MNHEY and CDR2 SVGEGT come from the germline V gene. V was trimmed by 6 bases and J by 1 base, leaving 20 bases between them. CDR3 bases: TGTGCCAGCAGCCGCCTTCCCACAGCTCCCCGCACAGATACGCAGTATTTT. Its protein product is CASSRLPTAPRTDTQYF.

This chain uses TRBV3-1 (or the pseudogene TRBV3-2) with TRBJ2-7; 13 bases align to TRBD2. The CDR3 is made up of 15 amino acids. J lost 2 bases, V lost 5 bases, and 3 bases had no gene match. Germline V gene sequence: CDR1 LGHDT, CDR2 YNNKEL (reference sequence). DNA of the CDR3: TGTGCCAGCAGCGGGACTAGCGGGAATACCTACGAGCAGTACGTC. Its protein product is CASSGTSGNTYEQYV.

Concerning this clone itself: Other DNA sequences in the sample encode the same CDR3. The chain is built from TRBV3-1 (or the pseudogene TRBV3-2) and TRBJ2-5; D perhaps matches TRBD2 (6 bases). Per germline, CDR1 LGHDT and CDR2 YNNKEL (reference sequence). V lost 1 base and J lost 2, with 8 bases in between. The CDR3 runs 14 residues. CDR3 in DNA: TGTGCCAGCAGCCAAGGACTAGAGCAAGAGACCCAGTACTTC. Translated: CASSQGLEQETQYF.

This rearrangement joins TRBV9 to TRBJ2-1, with 9 bases identical to TRBD1. The CDR3 is 15 amino acids. CDR1 and CDR2 (germline): SGDLS, YYNGEE. V gave up 2 bases and J gave up 4 bases; unmatched junction bases: 4. The DNA of the CDR3 is TGTGCCAGCAGCGTCGGACAGGGGCAATACAATGAGCAGTTCTTC. Translated: CASSVGQGQYNEQFF.

Only one count was recorded for this clone. The chain couples TRBV30 to TRBJ2-7; D possibly corresponds to TRBD1 (5 bases). The CDR3 is made up of 11 amino acids. V lost 0 bases, J lost 7 bases, and 7 bases lay in between. The germline CDR1 and CDR2 sequences are GTSNPN and SVGIG (reference sequence). The CDR3 is CAWSVPGEQYV. The CDR3, as DNA: TGTGCCTGGAGTGTACCAGGGGAGCAGTACGTC.

This chain connects TRBV6-5 to TRBJ2-7; 10 bases match TRBD2. In germline, CDR1 is MNHEY, CDR2 SVGAGI. There are 15 residues in the CDR3. Trimming at V came to 5 bases and at J to 6 bases, leaving 10 bases not matched to a gene. The chain's CDR3 is CASSISSGRQREQYV. CDR3 sequence (DNA): TGTGCCAGCAGTATATCTAGCGGGAGACAACGCGAGCAGTACGTC.

This chain uses TRBV30 with TRBJ2-2; possibly TRBD2 for D (5 bases). The CDR3 runs 14 residues. The ends were cut back, 2 bases at V and 1 base at J, with 8 bases in the middle. Germline V gene data show CDR1 as GTSNPN and CDR2 as SVGIG (reference sequence). The CDR3 region has the DNA TGTGCCTGGAGTCACGGGGTGAACACCGGGGAGCTGTTTTTT. Encoded protein: CAWSHGVNTGELFF.

This clone has ten or more counts. The chain has TRBV10-3 and TRBJ1-2, with TRBD1 identical over 10 bases. The CDR3 totals 14 residues. The germline V gene encodes CDR1 ENHRY and CDR2 SYGVKD. Trimming took 8 bases from V and 6 from J; bases not matched to a gene: 9. CDR3 region: CAIGQGQGLDGYTF. The CDR3 nucleotides are TGTGCCATCGGACAGGGACAGGGGTTGGATGGCTACACCTTC.

This chain links TRBV5-4 with TRBJ1-2, with 7 positions matching TRBD1. Trimming took 0 bases from V and 6 from J; bases not matched to a gene: 11. Per the germline V gene, CDR1 is SGHNT and CDR2 is YYREEE (reference sequence). CDR3 size: 16 residues. In DNA, the CDR3 is TGTGCCAGCAGCTTGGAGAGGGGGCAGCTCTCTGATGGCTACACCTTC. Residues: CASSLERGQLSDGYTF.

The gene calls are TRBV27 and TRBJ1-1; D not certain. The CDR3 runs 13 residues. Trimming took off 3 bases at V and 7 bases at J, with 12 bases between the two ends. CDR1 is MNHEY and CDR2 is SMNVEV in the germline V gene (reference sequence). CDR3 sequence (DNA): TGTGCCAGCAGTTTCCTGCGGGAGGGTGAAGCTTTCTTT. This gives the protein CASSFLREGEAFF.

The rearrangement uses TRBV19 and TRBJ1-4; D may be TRBD1 (5 bases). CDR1 and CDR2 (germline): LNHDA, SQIVND (reference sequence). V was cut by 3 bases and J by 8 bases, with 10 bases left in between. The CDR3 has 13 amino acids. The CDR3 loop is CASSIRVGEKLFF. Written as DNA, the CDR3 is TGTGCCAGTAGTATCAGGGTAGGCGAAAAACTGTTTTTT.

The chain has TRBV10-2 and TRBJ1-1; D is possibly TRBD1 (6 bases). There are 12 residues in the CDR3. Trimming cost V 1 base and J 8 bases, with 8 bases left between them. CDR1 is WSHSY and CDR2 is SAAADI in the germline V gene. CDR3 amino acids: CASSEYGQEAFF. The CDR3 nucleotides read TGCGCCAGCAGTGAGTACGGACAGGAAGCTTTCTTT.

The V call is TRBV24-1, the J call TRBJ2-5; a weak D match, TRBD1 (7 bases). CDR3 length equals 16 residues. The germline CDR1 and CDR2 sequences are KGHDR and SFDVKD. V was trimmed by 1 base and J by 10 bases, leaving 21 bases between them. The CDR3 bases are TGTGCCACCAGTGATTTCCTGAGGGCCCCCAGGGGGGACCAGTACTTC. Encoded protein: CATSDFLRAPRGDQYF.

The chain has TRBV11-3 and TRBJ2-5, with 9 bases that match TRBD2. The CDR3 extends over 17 amino acids. V was pared by 0 bases and J by 5 bases, with 10 bases of the junction left unmatched. Germline V gene lookup returns CDR1 SGHNT and CDR2 YENEEA. The CDR3 spells CASSLDPVLAGLETQYF. The CDR3, as DNA: TGTGCCAGCAGCTTAGATCCGGTGCTAGCGGGGTTGGAGACCCAGTACTTC.

The chain is built from TRBV7-9 and TRBJ2-3, with TRBD2 identical over 7 bases. CDR3 length equals 12 residues. CDR1 is SEHNR and CDR2 is FQNEAQ in the germline V gene (reference sequence). V lost 1 base and J lost 14; bases outside the gene matches: 6. The CDR3 region has the DNA TGTGCCAGCAGCTTAGGCGGGAGTGATCGGTATTTT. Its protein is CASSLGGSDRYF.

V is TRBV6-2 or TRBV6-3 and J is TRBJ1-1; weak D call: TRBD1 (5 bases). The germline CDR1 and CDR2 sequences are MNHEY and SVGEGT. Trimming shortened V by 4 bases and J by 3 bases, and 15 bases separated the two germline ends. This CDR3 spans 15 amino acids. CDR3 sequence: CASSSPRTHDTEAFF. The CDR3 nucleotides read TGTGCCAGCAGTTCACCGAGGACACATGACACTGAAGCTTTCTTT.

To note about this clone: The junction departs from germline at one end; a sequencing error may be responsible. The gene calls are TRBV5-1 and TRBJ1-6; the D gene is possibly TRBD1 (6 bases). This CDR3 region has 16 residues. Germline loops: CDR1 SGHRS, CDR2 YFSETQ. The CDR3 region has the DNA TGCGCCCGCAGCCGGGGGGGGGCGCAGGGTGACTCACCCCTCCACTTT. It encodes CARSRGGAQGDSPLHF.

As DNA, the CDR3 is TGTGCCAGCAGCCCCCGGGGGGGACAATATAATTCACCCCTCCACTTT. It is translated as CASSPRGGQYNSPLHF. The V call is TRBV7-2, the J call TRBJ1-6; D possibly corresponds to TRBD1 (6 bases). Germline V CDR1 and CDR2: SGHTA, FQGNSA. CDR3 size: 16 residues. Trimming took 5 bases from V and 4 from J, leaving 15 bases between them.

This chain joins TRBV19 and TRBJ1-1, with 8 bases identical to TRBD1. The V gene end was trimmed by 5 bases and the J gene end by 4 bases; junction bases not matched to a gene: 9. CDR3 length: 15 amino acids. Germline V lookup: CDR1 LNHDA, CDR2 SQIVND (reference sequence). The CDR3 region has the DNA TGTGCCAGTAGTTCCGGCAGGGGGCGTAGCACTGAAGCTTTCTTT. Protein product: CASSSGRGRSTEAFF.

The V call is TRBV5-3, the J call TRBJ2-1; 9 nucleotides agree with TRBD2. TRBV5-3 is annotated as an ORF whose role is uncertain. Losses at the gene ends were 3 bases for V and 2 bases for J; bases not matched to a gene: 3. The CDR3 runs 15 residues. The CDR3 DNA is TGTGCCAGAAGCTCAAGCGGGAGGACCTACAATGAGCAGTTCTTC. This translates into CARSSSGRTYNEQFF.

V and J are TRBV6-5 and TRBJ1-1; 7 positions match TRBD1. The V gene end was trimmed by 0 bases and the J gene end by 5 bases; junction bases not matched to a gene: 6. The CDR3 totals 15 residues. Germline values: CDR1 MNHEY, CDR2 SVGAGI. The DNA of the CDR3 is TGTGCCAGCAGTTACTCCGGCAGGGGGGTGACTGAAGCTTTCTTT. Protein product: CASSYSGRGVTEAFF.